What follows describes a single TCR beta chain. Its antigen is not identified. The data belong to a study of cytomegalovirus exposure and HLA in healthy donors. Background on the study: Researchers found that less than 90% of about 400 genotyped donors fell within the Caucasian-associated ancestry cluster. Broader study findings: A reported reduction in N-insertions relative to the approximately 640-donor mean was seen in an Asian-associated ancestry cluster in a later analysis. The authors enumerated 150 to 200 TCR beta chains as linked to cytomegalovirus.

The CDR3 contains 13 residues. Germline CDR1 reads SGHTA; CDR2 reads FQGNSA. Between the trimmed V and J ends, which lost 5 bases and 5 bases, there was a span of 12 bases. The PCR contained 60 Vbeta and 13 Jbeta primers. Here immunoSEQ multiplex PCR was the method, and the copy in TCRdb shows in-frame clones only, minus some. The sample carries 150,000 to 200,000 clones, roughly 88% recorded once. Sequencing used PBMCs. V usage is TRBV7-2 and J usage is TRBJ2-5; perhaps TRBD2 as D (5 bases). This TCR derives from a man aged 18-30 years in good health and CMV-seropositive. This CDR3 reads CASSRRWEETQYF. As DNA, the CDR3 is TGTGCCAGCAGCCGGAGATGGGAGGAGACCCAGTACTTC.